The 20 T cell receptor beta chains listed next were all sequenced from one sample in a study of cytomegalovirus exposure and HLA in healthy donors. The study ran its PCR with 60 Vbeta and 13 Jbeta primers. Libraries were prepared by immunoSEQ multiplex PCR; TCRdb keeps only in-frame clonotypes and omits some of them. The sample yields around 90,000 clones, around 80% seen once. The sample was PBMCs. The receptors derive from a young man in good health and CMV-seronegative.

The CDR3 nucleotides are TGTGCCAGCAGCCGGGGGAACACCATATATTTT. This gives the protein CASSRGNTIYF. The J gene is TRBJ1-3, the V gene TRBV7-9; D perhaps matches TRBD1 (5 bases). Trimming pared 5 bases from V and 7 bases from J, leaving 6 bases between. CDR1 and CDR2 from the germline V gene are SEHNR and FQNEAQ (reference sequence). The CDR3 loop spans 11 amino acids.

The chain uses TRBV4-2 and TRBJ2-5; 12 positions match TRBD2. Per the germline V gene, CDR1 is LGHNA and CDR2 is YNFKEQ. Trimming took 1 base from V and 11 from J; bases not matched to a gene: 8. The CDR3 extends over 15 amino acids. CDR3 coding DNA: TGTGCCAGCAGCCAAGTCTCTAGCGGGGGGGTTGAGCAGTACTTC. Translated, it gives CASSQVSSGGVEQYF.

The chain combines TRBV29-1 with TRBJ1-5, with D possibly being TRBD1 (5 bases). Germline V gene sequence: CDR1 SQVTM, CDR2 ANQGSEA. V gave up 6 bases and J gave up 7 bases, with 16 bases separating them. The CDR3 is 13 residues long. CDR3 loop: CSVAGGGEQPQHF. CDR3 bases: TGCAGCGTAGCCGGGGGAGGAGAGCAGCCCCAGCATTTT.

V gene TRBV27 combines with J gene TRBJ1-1; 8 bases are shared with TRBD1. V shed 5 bases and J 8 bases; nucleotides not matched to a gene: 7. The germline gives CDR1 MNHEY, CDR2 SMNVEV (reference sequence). CDR3 length equals 13 residues. The CDR3 nucleotides are TGTGCCAGCAGTCCTAGACAGGGGTGCGAAGCTTTCTTT. As protein: CASSPRQGCEAFF.

The chain couples TRBV9 to TRBJ2-3; possible D gene TRBD2, 6 bases. V lost 7 bases and J 0 bases, leaving 12 bases between the germline ends. Germline V gene lookup returns CDR1 SGDLS and CDR2 YYNGEE. This CDR3 contains 14 residues. Written as DNA, the CDR3 is TGTGCCAGCGGAGTAGCGGAGAGCACAGATACGCAGTATTTT. Its protein product is CASGVAESTDTQYF. The entire variable domain, with the rest obtained from reference TRBV9 and TRBJ2-3, is as follows: DSGVTQTPKHLITATGQRVTLRCSPRSGDLSVYWYQQSLDQGLQFLIQYYNGEERAKGNILERFSAQQFPDLHSELNLSSLELGDSALYFCASGVAESTDTQYFGPGTRLTVL.

The rearrangement joins TRBV5-5 to TRBJ1-5; D not certain. Germline V CDR1 and CDR2: SGHKS, YYEKEE (reference sequence). Trimming stripped 2 bases from V and 0 bases from J, with 9 bases between. The CDR3 spans 15 residues. The CDR3 here is CASSLNGYSNQPQHF. CDR3 bases: TGTGCCAGCAGCTTAAACGGGTATAGCAATCAGCCCCAGCATTTT.

The chain recombines TRBV5-4 with TRBJ2-4; 7 nucleotides align to TRBD1. This CDR3 comprises 14 residues. Germline CDR1 is SGHNT and CDR2 is YYREEE (reference sequence). J lost 9 bases, V lost 3 bases, and 9 bases had no gene match. CDR3 sequence reads: CASSSVGGLGIQYF. CDR3 bases: TGTGCCAGCAGCTCGGTAGGGGGCTTGGGCATTCAGTACTTC.

In DNA form, the CDR3 reads TGTGCCAGCTGCGAAACCGGGACAGGGCCTGGAAACACCATATATTTT. Translating it yields CASCETGTGPGNTIYF. This chain links TRBV11-2 with TRBJ1-3; 9 bases agree with TRBD1. Unmatched junction bases numbered 10, after V lost 8 bases and J lost 2 bases. Germline V gene sequence: CDR1 SGHAT, CDR2 FQNNGV. There are 16 residues in the CDR3. The complete variable domain, with remaining parts taken from reference TRBV11-2 and TRBJ1-3, reads EAGVAQSPRYKIIEKRQSVAFWCNPISGHATLYWYQQILGQGPKLLIQFQNNGVVDDSQLPKDRFSAERLKGVDSTLKIQPAKLEDSAVYLCASCETGTGPGNTIYFGEGSWLTVV.

The genes are TRBV11-1 and TRBJ2-5; weak D call: TRBD1 (6 bases). Germline V gene lookup returns CDR1 SGHAT and CDR2 FQDESV (reference sequence). CDR3 size: 15 residues. V lost 1 base, J lost 2 bases, and 11 bases lay in between. The CDR3 spells CASSLEQGWQETQYF. CDR3 DNA: TGTGCCAGCAGCTTAGAACAGGGTTGGCAAGAGACCCAGTACTTC.

This clone has only a few counts. The rearrangement links TRBV9 to TRBJ1-1; 7 bases agree with TRBD1. Germline-derived CDR1 and CDR2 are SGDLS and YYNGEE. This CDR3 has 13 residues. V shed 3 bases, J shed 8 bases, and the junction held 7 bases outside the gene matches. CDR3 amino acids: CASSAQADREAFF. The CDR3 DNA is TGTGCCAGCAGCGCCCAAGCGGACAGGGAAGCTTTCTTT.

J is TRBJ1-4 and V is TRBV28; no clear D gene. The CDR3 totals 14 residues. Between the trimmed V and J ends, which lost 2 bases and 5 bases, there was a span of 9 bases. Germline V lookup: CDR1 MDHEN, CDR2 SYDVKM. The CDR3 DNA is TGTGCCAGCAGTTTAGTTCGAGGGAATGAAAAACTGTTTTTT. Protein: CASSLVRGNEKLFF.

The V and J genes are TRBV7-3 and TRBJ1-1, with 7 bases aligning to TRBD1. This CDR3 has 14 amino acids. V shed 5 bases and J 1 base; nucleotides not matched to a gene: 4. From germline, CDR1 is SGHTA and CDR2 FQGTGA. The CDR3 DNA sequence: TGTGCCAGCAGCCCATCAGGGGGGAACACTGAAGCTTTCTTT. It encodes CASSPSGGNTEAFF.

J is TRBJ1-1 and V is TRBV27; possible D gene TRBD1, 5 bases. Trimming stripped 2 bases from V and 1 base from J, with 8 bases between. CDR3 size: 14 residues. The germline CDR1 and CDR2 sequences are MNHEY and SMNVEV (reference sequence). In DNA, the CDR3 is TGTGCCAGCAGTTTACTAGGGGAGAACACTGAAGCTTTCTTT. Encoded protein: CASSLLGENTEAFF.

The chain combines TRBV15 with TRBJ1-2; D might be TRBD1 (5 bases). Trimming left V 1 base short and J 8 bases short, with 14 bases between. Germline V CDR1 and CDR2: LNHNV, YYDKDF (reference sequence). The CDR3 spans 14 residues. The CDR3 protein is CATSRGGREGGYTF. Here the CDR3 DNA reads TGTGCCACCAGCAGAGGGGGGAGGGAAGGCGGCTACACCTTC. Complete variable domain (other parts from reference TRBV15 and TRBJ1-2): DAMVIQNPRYQVTQFGKPVTLSCSQTLNHNVMYWYQQKSSQAPKLLFHYYDKDFNNEADTPDNFQSRRPNTSFCFLDIRSPGLGDTAMYLCATSRGGREGGYTFGSGTRLTVV.

The chain employs TRBV10-2 and TRBJ2-1, with D possibly matching TRBD1 (6 bases). CDR3 length equals 13 residues. Looked up from germline, CDR1 is WSHSY and CDR2 is SAAADI. Trimming removed 6 bases from V and 0 bases from J, with 6 bases in between. The CDR3 protein is CASRGGSYNEQFF. CDR3 coding DNA: TGCGCCAGCAGAGGGGGCTCCTACAATGAGCAGTTCTTC.

The gene calls are TRBV4-3 and TRBJ2-7, with 9 bases that match TRBD1. The junction had 2 bases not matched to a gene; V was cut back by 4 bases and J by 4 bases. This CDR3 is built from 13 residues. CDR1 and CDR2 (germline): LGHNA, YSLEER. CDR3 amino acids: CASSRDRDYEQYF. DNA for the CDR3: TGCGCCAGCAGCCGGGACAGGGATTACGAGCAGTACTTC.

The rearrangement uses TRBV7-2 and TRBJ1-6, with D possibly matching TRBD1 (5 bases). CDR1 is SGHTA, CDR2 FQGNSA, per germline. V shed 5 bases and J shed 7 bases, with 27 bases lying between them. The CDR3 totals 19 residues. As DNA, the CDR3 is TGTGCCAGCAGCACTCCAGTGGGTATTGGGGCAGTAAGGAATTCACCCCTCCACTTT. Protein sequence: CASSTPVGIGAVRNSPLHF.

This clone was counted between two and nine times. One end of the junction is discordant with germline, which a read error may explain. The chain uses TRBV5-4 and TRBJ1-5, with D perhaps matching TRBD1 (6 bases). Looked up from germline, CDR1 is SGHNT and CDR2 is YYREEE (reference sequence). The CDR3 contains 14 residues. The CDR3 DNA reads TGTGCCAGCAGGTTGGACAGCCTTAATCAGCCCCAGCATTTT. Amino acid sequence: CASRLDSLNQPQHF.

V gene TRBV7-2 combines with J gene TRBJ2-4, with 10 bases fitting TRBD1. J lost 6 bases, V lost 4 bases, and 0 bases had no gene match. Germline lookup yields CDR1 SGHTA and CDR2 FQGNSA. This CDR3 contains 13 residues. The chain's CDR3 is CASSWDRGNIQYF. CDR3 bases: TGTGCCAGCAGCTGGGACAGGGGAAACATTCAGTACTTC. The whole variable domain, remainder taken from reference TRBV7-2 and TRBJ2-4, is GAGVSQSPSNKVTEKGKDVELRCDPISGHTALYWYRQSLGQGLEFLIYFQGNSAPDKSGLPSDRFSAERTGGSVSTLTIQRTQQEDSAVYLCASSWDRGNIQYFGAGTRLSVL.

The J gene is TRBJ2-1, the V gene TRBV13; 8 bases agree with TRBD2. J gave up 4 bases and V 5 bases, and 10 bases lay outside the gene matches. The length of the CDR3 is 16 residues. Germline V gene lookup returns CDR1 PRHDT and CDR2 FYEKMQ (reference sequence). The CDR3 coding sequence is TGTGCCAGCAGCCCCCTCCGGGGACTAGTTTACAATGAGCAGTTCTTC. It specifies CASSPLRGLVYNEQFF.